These 2 T cell receptor beta chains were sequenced from one sample in a study of blood T cell repertoires in COVID-19. The assay was immunoSEQ multiplex PCR, and TCRdb's table has in-frame clones only and misses some. The table has 170,000 or so clones, roughly 84% seen once. The sequenced sample consisted of peripheral blood. The source is a man aged 18-30 years with active or convalescent COVID-19.

This clone has only a few counts. J is TRBJ1-1 and V is TRBV6-5; 8 bases are shared with TRBD1. The CDR3 loop spans 13 amino acids. J lost 4 bases, V lost 4 bases, and 2 bases had no gene match. Germline-derived CDR1 and CDR2 are MNHEY and SVGAGI. The CDR3 sequence: CASSWTGFTEAFF. Written as DNA, the CDR3 is TGTGCCAGCAGTTGGACAGGGTTCACTGAAGCTTTCTTT.

The V gene is TRBV11-2, the J gene TRBJ2-6, with no clear D. Germline V gene data show CDR1 as SGHAT and CDR2 as FQNNGV. Trimming cost V 4 bases and J 2 bases, with 3 bases left between them. This CDR3 comprises 13 residues. CDR3 amino acids: CASSSPGANVLTF. The CDR3 DNA reads as TGTGCCAGCAGCTCTCCTGGGGCCAACGTCCTGACTTTC.